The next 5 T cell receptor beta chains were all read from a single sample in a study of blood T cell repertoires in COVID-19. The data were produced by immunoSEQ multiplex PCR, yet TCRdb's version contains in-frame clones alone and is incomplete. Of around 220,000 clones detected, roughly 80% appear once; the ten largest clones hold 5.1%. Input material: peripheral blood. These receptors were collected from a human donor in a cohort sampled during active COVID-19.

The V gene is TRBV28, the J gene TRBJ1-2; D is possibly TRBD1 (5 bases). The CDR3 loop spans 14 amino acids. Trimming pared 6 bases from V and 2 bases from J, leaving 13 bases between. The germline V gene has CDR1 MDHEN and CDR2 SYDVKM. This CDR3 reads CASRWADRNYGYTF. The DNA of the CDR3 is TGTGCCAGCAGGTGGGCCGACAGAAACTATGGCTACACCTTC.

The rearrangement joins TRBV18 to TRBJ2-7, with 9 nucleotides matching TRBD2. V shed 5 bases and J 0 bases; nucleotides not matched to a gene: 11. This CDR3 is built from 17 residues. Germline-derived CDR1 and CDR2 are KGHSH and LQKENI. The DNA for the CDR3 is TGTGCCAGCTCAACTAAAGCGGGAGGAGGGTTCTCCTACGAGCAGTACTTC. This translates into CASSTKAGGGFSYEQYF.

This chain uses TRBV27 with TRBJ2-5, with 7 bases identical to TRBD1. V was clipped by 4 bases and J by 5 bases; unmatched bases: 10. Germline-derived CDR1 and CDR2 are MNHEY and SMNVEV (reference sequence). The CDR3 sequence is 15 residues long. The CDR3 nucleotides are TGTGCCAGCAGTTCGACAGGGCAGAGTGGGGAGACCCAGTACTTC. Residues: CASSSTGQSGETQYF.

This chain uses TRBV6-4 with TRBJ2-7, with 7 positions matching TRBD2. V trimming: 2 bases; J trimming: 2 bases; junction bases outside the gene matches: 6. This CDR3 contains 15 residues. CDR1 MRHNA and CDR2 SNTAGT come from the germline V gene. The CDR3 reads CASSDEAGPTYEQYF. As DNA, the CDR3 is TGTGCCAGCAGTGACGAAGCGGGACCCACCTACGAGCAGTACTTC.

The CDR3 is CAIEAAGAYEQFF. The CDR3 DNA is TGTGCCATCGAAGCCGCTGGAGCATATGAGCAGTTCTTC. This rearrangement joins TRBV10-3 to TRBJ2-1, with D hard to call. The V end lost 8 bases, the J end lost 8 bases, and 16 bases lay between the germline ends. CDR3 length: 13 amino acids. Germline-derived CDR1 and CDR2 are ENHRY and SYGVKD.